The T cell receptor (beta chain) under discussion was sequenced for a study of CD8 T cells in ankylosing spondylitis. Notes on the study in general: Clones tied to disease were said to be significantly enriched in matched ankylosing spondylitis synovial fluid. Characteristic of ankylosing spondylitis blood, it appeared, was a TCR beta motif comprising 7 to 9 highly homologous variants. CD8+ disease-linked clones were present at relatively low frequencies in blood.

Of note for this clonotype: Its matching antigen is unknown.

The CDR3 is 14 amino acids. The germline gives CDR1 SNHLY, CDR2 FYNNEI. Trimming stripped 10 bases from V and 3 bases from J, with 17 bases between. Libraries for TCR beta were made by quantitative 5'-RACE with molecular barcodes. In TCRdb, the 5' RACE reads were re-called with MiXCR into one record per CDR3 protein. The data contain 150,000 to 200,000 distinct CDR3 sequences, 30% to 40% of them singletons. This clonotype was sampled from a male donor with ankylosing spondylitis. Input material: synovial fluid, either unsorted or a sorted T cell fraction (not recorded which). This chain joins TRBV2 and TRBJ2-3; either TRBD1 or TRBD2 may supply D (5 bases each). CDR3 nucleotides: TGTGCCACCCAACGGGGCTCTGTAACAGATACGCAGTATTTT. It codes for CATQRGSVTDTQYF. The full variable domain, completed using reference TRBV2 and TRBJ2-3, is EPEVTQTPSHQVTQMGQEVILRCVPISNHLYFYWYRQILGQKVEFLVSFYNNEISEKSEIFDDQFSVERPDGSNFTLKIRSTKLEDSAMYFCATQRGSVTDTQYFGPGTRLTVL.